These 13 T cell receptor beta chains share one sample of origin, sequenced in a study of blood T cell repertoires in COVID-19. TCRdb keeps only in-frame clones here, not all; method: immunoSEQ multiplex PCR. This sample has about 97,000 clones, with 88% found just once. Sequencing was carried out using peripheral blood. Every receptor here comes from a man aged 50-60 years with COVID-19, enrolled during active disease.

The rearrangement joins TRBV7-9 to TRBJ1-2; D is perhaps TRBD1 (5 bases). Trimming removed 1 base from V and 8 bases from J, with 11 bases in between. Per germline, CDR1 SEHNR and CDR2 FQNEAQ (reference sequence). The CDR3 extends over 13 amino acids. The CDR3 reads CASSLDGGRGYTF. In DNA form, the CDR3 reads TGTGCCAGCAGCTTAGATGGGGGGAGAGGCTACACCTTC.

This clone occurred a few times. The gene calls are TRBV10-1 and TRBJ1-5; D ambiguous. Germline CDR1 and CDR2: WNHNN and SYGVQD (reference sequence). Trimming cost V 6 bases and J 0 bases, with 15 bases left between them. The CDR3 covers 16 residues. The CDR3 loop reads CASRAGWAGSNQPQHF. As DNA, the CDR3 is TGCGCCAGCAGGGCTGGTTGGGCAGGTAGCAATCAGCCCCAGCATTTT.

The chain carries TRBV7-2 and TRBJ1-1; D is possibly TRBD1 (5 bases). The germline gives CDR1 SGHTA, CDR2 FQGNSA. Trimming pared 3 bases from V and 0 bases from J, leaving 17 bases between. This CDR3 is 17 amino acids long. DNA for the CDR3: TGTGCCAGCAGCTTTATCCTCGGGGGAAGGATGAACACTGAAGCTTTCTTT. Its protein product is CASSFILGGRMNTEAFF.

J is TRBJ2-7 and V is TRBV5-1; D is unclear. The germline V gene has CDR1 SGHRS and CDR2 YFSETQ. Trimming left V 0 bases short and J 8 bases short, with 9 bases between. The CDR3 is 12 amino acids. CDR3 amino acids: CASSLEQSQQYF. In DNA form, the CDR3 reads TGCGCCAGCAGCTTGGAACAGTCGCAGCAGTACTTC.

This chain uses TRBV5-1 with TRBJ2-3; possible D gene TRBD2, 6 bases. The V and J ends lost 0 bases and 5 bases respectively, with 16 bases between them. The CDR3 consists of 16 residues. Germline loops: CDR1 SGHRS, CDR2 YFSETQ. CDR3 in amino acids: CASSLAFPGVGDTQYF. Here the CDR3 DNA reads TGCGCCAGCAGCTTGGCTTTTCCGGGGGTTGGAGATACGCAGTATTTT.

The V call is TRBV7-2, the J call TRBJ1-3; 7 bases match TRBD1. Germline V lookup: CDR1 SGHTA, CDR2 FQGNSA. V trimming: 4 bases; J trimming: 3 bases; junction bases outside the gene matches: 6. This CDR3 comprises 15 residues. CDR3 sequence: CASSWGTAYGNTIYF. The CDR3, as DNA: TGTGCCAGCAGCTGGGGGACAGCTTATGGAAACACCATATATTTT.

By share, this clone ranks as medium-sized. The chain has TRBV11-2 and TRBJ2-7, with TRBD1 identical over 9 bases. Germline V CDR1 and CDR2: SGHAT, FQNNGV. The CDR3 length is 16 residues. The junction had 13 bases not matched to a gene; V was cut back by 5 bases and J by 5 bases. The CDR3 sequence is CASSRPTGQGRHEQYF. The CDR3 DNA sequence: TGTGCCAGCAGCCGACCAACGGGACAGGGTCGCCACGAGCAGTACTTC.

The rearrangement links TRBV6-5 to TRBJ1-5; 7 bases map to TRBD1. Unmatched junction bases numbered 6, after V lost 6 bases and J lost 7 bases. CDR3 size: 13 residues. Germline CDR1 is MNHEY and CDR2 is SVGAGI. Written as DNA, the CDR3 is TGTGCCAGCAGCCGACAGGGTGGGCAGCCCCAGCATTTT. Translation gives CASSRQGGQPQHF.

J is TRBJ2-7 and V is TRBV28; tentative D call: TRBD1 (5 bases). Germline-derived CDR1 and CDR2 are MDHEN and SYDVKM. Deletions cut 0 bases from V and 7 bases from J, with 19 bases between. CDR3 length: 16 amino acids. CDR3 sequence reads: CASSLWPQVSSREQYF. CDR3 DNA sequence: TGTGCCAGCAGTTTATGGCCACAGGTCTCGAGTAGAGAGCAGTACTTC.

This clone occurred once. CDR3 nucleotide sequence: TGTGCCAGCAGTTCTTATCCGGGACTACAGGGTACAGATACGCAGTATTTT. Translation: CASSSYPGLQGTDTQYF. The rearrangement links TRBV28 to TRBJ2-3, with D maybe TRBD2 (7 bases). Germline assignment: CDR1 MDHEN and CDR2 SYDVKM. V shed 4 bases and J shed 3 bases, with 20 bases lying between them. The CDR3 covers 17 residues. Combining the CDR3 with reference TRBV28 and TRBJ2-3 gives the whole variable domain DVKVTQSSRYLVKRTGEKVFLECVQDMDHENMFWYRQDPGLGLRLIYFSYDVKMKEKGDIPEGYSVSREKKERFSLILESASTNQTSMYLCASSSYPGLQGTDTQYFGPGTRLTVL.

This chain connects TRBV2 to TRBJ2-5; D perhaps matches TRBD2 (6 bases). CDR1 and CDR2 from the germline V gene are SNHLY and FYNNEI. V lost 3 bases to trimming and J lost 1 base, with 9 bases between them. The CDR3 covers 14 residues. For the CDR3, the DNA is TGTGCCAGCAGTGATGGGACTTTCCAAGAGACCCAGTACTTC. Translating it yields CASSDGTFQETQYF.

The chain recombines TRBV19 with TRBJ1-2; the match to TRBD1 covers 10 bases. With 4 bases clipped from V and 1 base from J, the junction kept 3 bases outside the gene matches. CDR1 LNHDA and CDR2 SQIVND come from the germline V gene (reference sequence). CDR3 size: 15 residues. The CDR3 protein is CASSTRTGGNYGYTF. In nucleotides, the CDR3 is TGTGCCAGTAGTACAAGGACAGGGGGTAACTATGGCTACACCTTC. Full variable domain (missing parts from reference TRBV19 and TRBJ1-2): DGGITQSPKYLFRKEGQNVTLSCEQNLNHDAMYWYRQDPGQGLRLIYYSQIVNDFQKGDIAEGYSVSREKKESFPLTVTSAQKNPTAFYLCASSTRTGGNYGYTFGSGTRLTVV.

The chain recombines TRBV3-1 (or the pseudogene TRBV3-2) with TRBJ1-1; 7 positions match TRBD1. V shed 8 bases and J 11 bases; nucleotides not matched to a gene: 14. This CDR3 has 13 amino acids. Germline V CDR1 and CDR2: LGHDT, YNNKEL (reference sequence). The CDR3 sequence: CASRRGPGGRAFF. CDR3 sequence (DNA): TGTGCCAGCCGAAGAGGACCAGGGGGTCGGGCTTTCTTT.